This TCR beta chain was sequenced in a study of cytomegalovirus exposure and HLA in healthy donors. Across the study: Early release data held 85 million or so unique TCRs from HLA-typed donors.

Germline assignment: CDR1 MDHEN and CDR2 SYDVKM. V lost 7 bases, J lost 0 bases, and 3 bases lay in between. This CDR3 has 11 residues. Primers: 60 Vbeta forward and 13 Jbeta reverse. In the original analysis: Among the unique TCR beta chains that a later analysis counted, about 85 million in all, roughly 11 million were shared. This table comes from immunoSEQ multiplex PCR, and its TCRdb copy is limited to in-frame clones, with some not included. D and trimming were read from the DNA, whereas the V and J calls and clone size are those reported in that table. The data contain 110,000 or so clones, about four fifths of them seen just once; the ten biggest clones take up less than 2.5%.

The chain joins TRBV28 to TRBJ1-2; D gene unclear. The receptor's source is a woman aged 40 to 50 in good health and CMV-seronegative. Source material: PBMCs. In DNA form, the CDR3 reads TGTGCCAGCAATACTAACTATGGCTACACCTTC. The encoded protein is CASNTNYGYTF.